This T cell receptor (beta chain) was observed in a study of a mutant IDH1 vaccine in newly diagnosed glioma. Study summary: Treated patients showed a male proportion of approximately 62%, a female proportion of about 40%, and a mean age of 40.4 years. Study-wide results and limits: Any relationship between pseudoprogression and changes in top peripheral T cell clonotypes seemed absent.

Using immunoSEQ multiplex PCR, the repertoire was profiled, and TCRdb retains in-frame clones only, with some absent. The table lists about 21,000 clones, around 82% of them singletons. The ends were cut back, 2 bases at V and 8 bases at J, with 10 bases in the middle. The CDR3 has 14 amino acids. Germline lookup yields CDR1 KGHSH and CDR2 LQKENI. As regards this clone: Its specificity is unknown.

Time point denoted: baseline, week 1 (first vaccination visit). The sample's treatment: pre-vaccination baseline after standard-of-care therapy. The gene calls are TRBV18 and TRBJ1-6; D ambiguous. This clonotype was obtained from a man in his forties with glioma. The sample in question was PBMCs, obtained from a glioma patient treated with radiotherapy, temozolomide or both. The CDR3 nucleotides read TGTGCCAGCTCACCATCAGGATCGGATTCACCCCTCCACTTT. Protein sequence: CASSPSGSDSPLHF. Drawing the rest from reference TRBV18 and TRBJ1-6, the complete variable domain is NAGVMQNPRHLVRRRGQEARLRCSPMKGHSHVYWYRQLPEEGLKFMVYLQKENIIDESGMPKERFSAEFPKEGPSILRIQQVVRGDSAAYFCASSPSGSDSPLHFGNGTRLTVT.